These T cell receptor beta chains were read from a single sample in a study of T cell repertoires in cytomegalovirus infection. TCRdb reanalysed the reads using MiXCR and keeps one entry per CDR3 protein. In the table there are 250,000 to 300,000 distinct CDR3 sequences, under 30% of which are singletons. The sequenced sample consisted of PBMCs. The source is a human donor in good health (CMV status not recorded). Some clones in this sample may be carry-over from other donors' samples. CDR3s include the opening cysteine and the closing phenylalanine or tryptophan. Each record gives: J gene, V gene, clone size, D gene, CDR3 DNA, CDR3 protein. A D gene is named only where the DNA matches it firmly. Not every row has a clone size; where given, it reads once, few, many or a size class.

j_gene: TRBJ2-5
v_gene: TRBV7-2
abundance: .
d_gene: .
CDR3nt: TGTGCCAGCAGCCCACAAAGAGGGCAAGAGACCCAGTACTTC
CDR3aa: CASSPQRGQETQYF

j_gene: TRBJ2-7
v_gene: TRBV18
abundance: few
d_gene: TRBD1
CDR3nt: TGTGCCAGCTCGCCCGGACAGGGTGTAACCTACGAGCAGTACTTC
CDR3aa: CASSPGQGVTYEQYF

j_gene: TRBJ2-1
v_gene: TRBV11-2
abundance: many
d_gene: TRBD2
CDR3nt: TGTGCCAGCAGCTTAGTAGCGGGGGGGACCCATGAGCAGTTCTTC
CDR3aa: CASSLVAGGTHEQFF

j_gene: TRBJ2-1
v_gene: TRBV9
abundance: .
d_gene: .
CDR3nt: TGTGCCAGCAGCGTAACCGGGGCGAACAATGAGCAGTTCTTC
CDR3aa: CASSVTGANNEQFF

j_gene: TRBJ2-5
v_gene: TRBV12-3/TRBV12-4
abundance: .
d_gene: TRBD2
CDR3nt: TGTGCCAGCAGTTCGGGACTAGCGGAGGGGACCCAGTACTTC
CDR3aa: CASSSGLAEGTQYF

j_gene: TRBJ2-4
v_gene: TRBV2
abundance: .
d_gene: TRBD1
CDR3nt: TGTGCCAGCAGTGAGGGGGACAGGGAGTACTTC
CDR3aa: CASSEGDREYF

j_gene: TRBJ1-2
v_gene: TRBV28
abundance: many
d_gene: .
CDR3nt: TGTGCCAGCACCCGGAACTATGGCTACACCTTC
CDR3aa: CASTRNYGYTF

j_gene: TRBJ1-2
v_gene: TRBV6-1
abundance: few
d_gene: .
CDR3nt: TGTGCCAGCAGTGAAAATCTCGGGGGGTTAGGTGGCTACACCTTC
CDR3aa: CASSENLGGLGGYTF

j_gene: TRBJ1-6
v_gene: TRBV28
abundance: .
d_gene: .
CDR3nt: TGTGCCAGCAGTTTGCCGGGACGGGGAAATTCACCCCTCCACTTT
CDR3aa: CASSLPGRGNSPLHF

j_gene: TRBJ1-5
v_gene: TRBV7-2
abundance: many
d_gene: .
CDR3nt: TGTGCCAGCAGCTTAAGACCGCTTACGGGCAATCAGCCCCAGCATTTT
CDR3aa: CASSLRPLTGNQPQHF

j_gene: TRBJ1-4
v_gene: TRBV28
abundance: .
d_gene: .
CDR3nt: TGTGCCAGCAGTTTAATGAGGGCTAATGAAAAACTGTTTTTT
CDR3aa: CASSLMRANEKLFF

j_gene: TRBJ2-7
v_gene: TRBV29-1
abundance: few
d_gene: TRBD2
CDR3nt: TGCAGCGTCGGGGACTATAGCGAGCAGTACTTC
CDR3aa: CSVGDYSEQYF

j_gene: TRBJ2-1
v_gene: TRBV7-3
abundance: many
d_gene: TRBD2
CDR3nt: TGTGCCAGCAGCCGGCGCCTAGCGGGGGGGCAGAGTGAGCAGTTCTTC
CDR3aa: CASSRRLAGGQSEQFF

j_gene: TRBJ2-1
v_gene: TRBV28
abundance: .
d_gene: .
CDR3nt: TGTGCCAGCAGGGCCCCGTTCGGGATATACAATGAGCAGTTCTTC
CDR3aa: CASRAPFGIYNEQFF

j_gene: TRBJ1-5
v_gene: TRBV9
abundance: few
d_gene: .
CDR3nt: TGTGCCAGCACCACTAACGGGAATTTAGAGGTCGACGATTGGGTCAATCAGCCCCAGCATTTT
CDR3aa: CASTTNGNLEVDDWVNQPQHF

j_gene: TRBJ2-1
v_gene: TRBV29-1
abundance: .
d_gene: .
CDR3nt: TGCAGCGCTCTACCACGCAATGAGCAGTTCTTC
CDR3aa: CSALPRNEQFF